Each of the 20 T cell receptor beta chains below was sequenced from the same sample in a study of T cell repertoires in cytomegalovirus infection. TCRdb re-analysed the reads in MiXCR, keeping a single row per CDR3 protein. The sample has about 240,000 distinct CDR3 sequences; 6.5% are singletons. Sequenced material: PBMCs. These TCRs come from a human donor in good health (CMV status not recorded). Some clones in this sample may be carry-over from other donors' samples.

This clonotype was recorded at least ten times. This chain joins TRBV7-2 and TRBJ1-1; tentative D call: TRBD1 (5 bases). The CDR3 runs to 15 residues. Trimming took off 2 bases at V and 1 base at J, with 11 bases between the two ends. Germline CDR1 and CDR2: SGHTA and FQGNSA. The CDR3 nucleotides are TGTGCCAGCAGCTTATGGTCCGACAGGAACACTGAAGCTTTCTTT. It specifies CASSLWSDRNTEAFF.

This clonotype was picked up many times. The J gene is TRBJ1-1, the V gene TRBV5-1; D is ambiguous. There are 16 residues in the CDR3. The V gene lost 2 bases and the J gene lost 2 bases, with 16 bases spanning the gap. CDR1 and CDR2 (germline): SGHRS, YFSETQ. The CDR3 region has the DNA TGCGCCAGCAGCTTTGTTTCCGTCACTTCCAACACTGAAGCTTTCTTT. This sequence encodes CASSFVSVTSNTEAFF. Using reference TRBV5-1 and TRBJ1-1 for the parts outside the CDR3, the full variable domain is KAGVTQTPRYLIKTRGQQVTLSCSPISGHRSVSWYQQTPGQGLQFLFEYFSETQRNKGNFPGRFSGRQFSNSRSEMNVSTLELGDSALYLCASSFVSVTSNTEAFFGQGTRLTVV.

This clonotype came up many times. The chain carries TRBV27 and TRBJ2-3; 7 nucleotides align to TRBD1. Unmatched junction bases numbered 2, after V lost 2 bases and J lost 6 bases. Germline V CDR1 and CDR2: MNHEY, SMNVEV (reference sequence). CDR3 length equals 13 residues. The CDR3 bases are TGTGCCAGCAGTTTACCACAGGGGGATACGCAGTATTTT. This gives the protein CASSLPQGDTQYF.

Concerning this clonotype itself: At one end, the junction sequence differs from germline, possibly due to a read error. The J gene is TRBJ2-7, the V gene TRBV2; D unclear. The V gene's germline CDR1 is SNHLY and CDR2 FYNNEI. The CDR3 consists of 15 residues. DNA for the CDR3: TGTACCAGCAGTGTAGAAATTACGCCAGATTACGAGCAGTACTTC. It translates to CTSSVEITPDYEQYF.

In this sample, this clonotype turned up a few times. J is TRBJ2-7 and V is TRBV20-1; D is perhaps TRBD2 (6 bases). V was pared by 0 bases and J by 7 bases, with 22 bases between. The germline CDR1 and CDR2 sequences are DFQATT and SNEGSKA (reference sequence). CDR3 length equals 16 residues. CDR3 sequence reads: CSARDAFGGKVGEQYF. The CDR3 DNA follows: TGCAGTGCTAGAGATGCGTTCGGGGGAAAAGTGGGAGAGCAGTACTTC.

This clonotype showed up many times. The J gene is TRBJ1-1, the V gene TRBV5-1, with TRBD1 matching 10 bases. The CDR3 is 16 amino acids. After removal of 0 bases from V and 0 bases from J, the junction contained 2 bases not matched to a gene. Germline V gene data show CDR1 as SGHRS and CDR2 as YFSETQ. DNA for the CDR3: TGCGCCAGCAGCTTGGGGACAGGGGGAATGAACACTGAAGCTTTCTTT. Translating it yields CASSLGTGGMNTEAFF.

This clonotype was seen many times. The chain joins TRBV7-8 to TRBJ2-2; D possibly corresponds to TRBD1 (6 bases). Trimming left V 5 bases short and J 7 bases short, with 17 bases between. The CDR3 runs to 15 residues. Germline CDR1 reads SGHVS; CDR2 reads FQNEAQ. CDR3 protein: CASSPWDTANGELFF. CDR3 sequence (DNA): TGTGCCAGCAGCCCGTGGGACACGGCGAACGGGGAGCTGTTTTTT.

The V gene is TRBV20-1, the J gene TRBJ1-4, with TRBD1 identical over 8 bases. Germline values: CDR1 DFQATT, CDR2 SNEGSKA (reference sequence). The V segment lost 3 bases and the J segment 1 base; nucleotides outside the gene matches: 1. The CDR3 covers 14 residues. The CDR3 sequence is CSARTGETNEKLFF. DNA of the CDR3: TGCAGTGCTAGGACAGGGGAAACTAATGAAAAACTGTTTTTT.

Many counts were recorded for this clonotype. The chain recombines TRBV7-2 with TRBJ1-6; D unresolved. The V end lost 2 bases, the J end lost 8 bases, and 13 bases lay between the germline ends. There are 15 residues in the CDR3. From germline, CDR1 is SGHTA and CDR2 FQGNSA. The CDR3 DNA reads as TGTGCCAGCAGCTTATCTGGCGGGGAGGATTCACCCCTCCACTTT. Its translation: CASSLSGGEDSPLHF.

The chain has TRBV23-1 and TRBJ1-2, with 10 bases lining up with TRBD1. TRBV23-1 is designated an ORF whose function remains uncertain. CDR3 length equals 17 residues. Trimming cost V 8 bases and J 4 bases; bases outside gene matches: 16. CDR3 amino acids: CASASHPTGGRSYGYTF. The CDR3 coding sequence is TGCGCCAGCGCATCACACCCGACAGGGGGCCGGTCCTATGGCTACACCTTC.

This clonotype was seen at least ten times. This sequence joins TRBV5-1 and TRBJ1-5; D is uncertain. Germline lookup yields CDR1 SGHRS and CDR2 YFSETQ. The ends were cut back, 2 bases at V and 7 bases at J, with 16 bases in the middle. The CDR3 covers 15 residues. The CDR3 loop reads CASSLRGPPDQPQHF. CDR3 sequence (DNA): TGCGCCAGCAGCTTAAGAGGGCCTCCGGACCAGCCCCAGCATTTT.

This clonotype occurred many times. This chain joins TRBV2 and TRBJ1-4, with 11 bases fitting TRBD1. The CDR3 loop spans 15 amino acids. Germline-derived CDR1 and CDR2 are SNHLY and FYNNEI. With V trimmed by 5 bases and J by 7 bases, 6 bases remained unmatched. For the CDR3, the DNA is TGTGCCAGCAGTCCAAGGACAGGGGGCAGTGAAAAACTGTTTTTT. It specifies CASSPRTGGSEKLFF.

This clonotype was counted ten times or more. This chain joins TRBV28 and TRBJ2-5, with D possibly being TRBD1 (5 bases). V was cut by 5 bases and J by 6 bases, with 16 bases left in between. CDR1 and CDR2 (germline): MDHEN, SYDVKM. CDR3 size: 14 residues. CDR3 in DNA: TGTGCCAGCAGTCCTCCTGGACAAGTAAAGACCCAGTACTTC. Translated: CASSPPGQVKTQYF. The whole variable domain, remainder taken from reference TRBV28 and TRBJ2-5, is DVKVTQSSRYLVKRTGEKVFLECVQDMDHENMFWYRQDPGLGLRLIYFSYDVKMKEKGDIPEGYSVSREKKERFSLILESASTNQTSMYLCASSPPGQVKTQYFGPGTRLLVL.

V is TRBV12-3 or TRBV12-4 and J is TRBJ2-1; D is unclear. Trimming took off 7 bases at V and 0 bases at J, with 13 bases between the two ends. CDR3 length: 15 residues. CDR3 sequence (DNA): TGTGCCAGCAAAGCCCTCGCGAGCTCCTACAATGAGCAGTTCTTC. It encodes CASKALASSYNEQFF.

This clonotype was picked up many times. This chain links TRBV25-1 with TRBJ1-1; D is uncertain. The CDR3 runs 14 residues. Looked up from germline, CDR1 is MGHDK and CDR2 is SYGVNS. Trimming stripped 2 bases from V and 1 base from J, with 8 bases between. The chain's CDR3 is CASSEPGPNTEAFF. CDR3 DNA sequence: TGTGCCAGCAGTGAACCCGGGCCGAACACTGAAGCTTTCTTT. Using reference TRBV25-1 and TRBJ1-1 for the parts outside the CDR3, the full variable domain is EADIYQTPRYLVIGTGKKITLECSQTMGHDKMYWYQQDPGMELHLIHYSYGVNSTEKGDLSSESTVSRIRTEHFPLTLESARPSHTSQYLCASSEPGPNTEAFFGQGTRLTVV.

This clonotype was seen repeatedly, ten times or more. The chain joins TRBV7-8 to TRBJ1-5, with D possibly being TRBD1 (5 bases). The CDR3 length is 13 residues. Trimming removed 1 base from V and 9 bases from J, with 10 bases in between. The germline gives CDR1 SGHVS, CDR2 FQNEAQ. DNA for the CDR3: TGTGCCAGCAGCTTAGGGGGCCTGTGGCCCCAGCATTTT. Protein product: CASSLGGLWPQHF.

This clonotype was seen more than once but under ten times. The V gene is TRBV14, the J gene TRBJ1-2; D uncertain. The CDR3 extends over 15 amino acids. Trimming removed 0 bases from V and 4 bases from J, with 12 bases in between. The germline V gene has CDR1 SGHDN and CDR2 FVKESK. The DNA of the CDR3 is TGTGCCAGCAGCCAAGATTTAAGATTCCCCTATGGCTACACCTTC. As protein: CASSQDLRFPYGYTF. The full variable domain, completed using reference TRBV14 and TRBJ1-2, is EAGVTQFPSHSVIEKGQTVTLRCDPISGHDNLYWYRRVMGKEIKFLLHFVKESKQDESGMPNNRFLAERTGGTYSTLKVQPAELEDSGVYFCASSQDLRFPYGYTFGSGTRLTVV.

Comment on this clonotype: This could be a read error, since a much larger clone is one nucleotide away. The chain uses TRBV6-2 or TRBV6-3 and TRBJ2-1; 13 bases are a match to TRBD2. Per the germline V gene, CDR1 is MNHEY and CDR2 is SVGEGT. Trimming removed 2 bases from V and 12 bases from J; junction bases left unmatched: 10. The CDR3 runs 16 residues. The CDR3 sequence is CASSYRGTSGARGQFF. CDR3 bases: TGTGCCAGCAGTTACCGGGGGACTAGCGGGGCCCGAGGGCAGTTCTTC.

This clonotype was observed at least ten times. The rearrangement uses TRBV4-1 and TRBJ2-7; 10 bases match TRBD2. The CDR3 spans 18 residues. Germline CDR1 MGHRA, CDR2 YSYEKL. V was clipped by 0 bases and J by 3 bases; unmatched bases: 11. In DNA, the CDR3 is TGCGCCAGCAGCCAAGATGATTCCGCTAGCGGGGGCGACTACGAGCAGTACTTC. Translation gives CASSQDDSASGGDYEQYF.

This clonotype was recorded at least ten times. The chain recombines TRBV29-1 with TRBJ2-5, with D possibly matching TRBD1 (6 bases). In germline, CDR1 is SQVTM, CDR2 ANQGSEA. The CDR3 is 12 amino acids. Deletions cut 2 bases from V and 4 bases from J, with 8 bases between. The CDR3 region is CSVELGGETQYF. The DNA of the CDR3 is TGCAGCGTTGAACTAGGGGGAGAGACCCAGTACTTC.